A selection of T cell receptor beta chains follows, all from one sample in a study of blood T cells in healthy people across ages. TCRdb fed the 5' RACE reads into MiXCR, producing one record per CDR3 protein. The table records hundreds of thousands of distinct CDR3 sequences, roughly 27% of them present only once. Sequencing input: blood. The receptors here all came from a woman aged 70-85 years in good health. Each CDR3 is given with its conserved first and last residue. D genes are given only for firm matches. The size entry is marked missing in some rows and otherwise reads once, few, many or a size class.

V	size	J	D	CDR3	DNA
TRBV9	few	TRBJ2-7	.	CASSVEGLDWNEQYF	TGTGCCAGCAGCGTAGAGGGCCTTGATTGGAACGAGCAGTACTTC
TRBV6-1	.	TRBJ1-2	TRBD1	CASSPIGQGLKDYGYTF	TGTGCCAGCAGCCCAATCGGACAGGGCCTCAAGGACTATGGCTACACCTTC
TRBV20-1	.	TRBJ2-5	.	CSARDWTRGWETQYF	TGCAGTGCTAGAGATTGGACGAGGGGCTGGGAGACCCAGTACTTC
TRBV6-6	few	TRBJ1-3	.	CASSYSGGQVGNTIYF	TGTGCCAGCAGTTACTCGGGGGGGCAAGTTGGAAACACCATATATTTT
TRBV20-1	.	TRBJ1-1	.	CSARDPLQGVLGAFF	TGCAGTGCTAGAGATCCTTTACAGGGAGTCTTAGGCGCTTTCTTT
TRBV28	few	TRBJ1-1	TRBD1	CASSATGQGDTEAFF	TGTGCCAGCAGTGCAACGGGACAGGGGGACACTGAAGCTTTCTTT
TRBV6-5	few	TRBJ2-1	.	CASSYTKPGEQFF	TGTGCCAGCAGTTACACCAAACCCGGGGAGCAGTTCTTC
TRBV6-1	.	TRBJ2-1	.	CASSERSVHNEQFF	TGTGCCAGCAGTGAACGTTCGGTCCACAATGAGCAGTTCTTC
TRBV12-3/TRBV12-4	.	TRBJ2-7	TRBD2	CASSLGTSGEQYF	TGTGCCAGCAGTTTAGGGACTAGCGGCGAGCAGTACTTC
TRBV19	.	TRBJ1-1	TRBD1	CASTTTYRGANTEAFF	TGTGCCAGTACCACGACCTACAGGGGGGCGAACACTGAAGCTTTCTTT
TRBV18	.	TRBJ1-3	.	CASSSTETGNTIYF	TGTGCCAGCTCGTCGACAGAAACTGGAAACACCATATATTTT
TRBV7-9	few	TRBJ1-1	.	CASSPSGTGSTEAFF	TGTGCCAGCAGCCCTTCCGGGACCGGGAGCACTGAAGCTTTCTTT
TRBV5-1	many	TRBJ1-1	.	CASSLDFGNTEAFF	TGCGCCAGCAGCTTGGATTTTGGTAACACTGAAGCTTTCTTT
TRBV20-1	.	TRBJ2-2	.	CSARDANTGELFF	TGCAGTGCTAGAGATGCGAACACCGGGGAGCTGTTTTTT
TRBV27	few	TRBJ2-7	TRBD1	CASSRGGQYEQYF	TGTGCCAGCAGTCGAGGGGGACAGTACGAGCAGTACTTC
TRBV28	few	TRBJ2-5	.	CASSTPVETQYF	TGTGCCAGCAGTACCCCCGTGGAGACCCAGTACTTC
TRBV6-5	.	TRBJ1-4	.	CASSYSRPPNEKLFF	TGTGCCAGCAGTTACTCAAGGCCCCCGAATGAAAAACTGTTTTTT
TRBV12-3/TRBV12-4	.	TRBJ2-4	TRBD1	CASSFAGQGKNIQYF	TGTGCCAGCAGTTTCGCGGGACAGGGCAAAAACATTCAGTACTTC
TRBV12-5	few	TRBJ2-2	.	CASGLGGTTGELFF	TGTGCTAGTGGTTTGGGAGGAACCACCGGGGAGCTGTTTTTT
TRBV6-2/TRBV6-3	few	TRBJ1-2	.	CASRGGNYGYTF	TGTGCCAGCAGGGGCGGGAACTATGGCTACACCTTC
TRBV11-2	few	TRBJ2-5	.	CASSFFTGQETQYF	TGTGCCAGCAGCTTTTTCACAGGCCAAGAGACCCAGTACTTC
TRBV6-5	.	TRBJ1-4	.	CASALSGGSEKLFF	TGTGCCAGCGCCCTAAGCGGGGGAAGTGAAAAACTGTTTTTT
TRBV14	few	TRBJ1-2	.	CASSQDWWEGYTF	TGTGCCAGCAGCCAAGATTGGTGGGAAGGCTACACCTTC
TRBV28	.	TRBJ1-5	TRBD1	CASSIGQGYNQPQHF	TGTGCCAGCAGCATAGGACAGGGATATAATCAGCCCCAGCATTTT
TRBV7-2	.	TRBJ1-1	TRBD1	CASSSIPGQGTEAFF	TGTGCCAGCAGCTCCATTCCGGGACAGGGGACTGAAGCTTTCTTT
TRBV11-2	many	TRBJ2-3	TRBD2	CASSVTSGRPTDTQYF	TGTGCCAGCAGCGTTACCAGCGGGAGACCCACAGATACGCAGTATTTT
TRBV6-1	.	TRBJ2-1	TRBD2	CASSEVIAGGYNEQFF	TGTGCCAGCAGTGAAGTCATAGCGGGAGGCTACAATGAGCAGTTCTTC
TRBV5-5	.	TRBJ1-5	.	CASSQYWNQPQHF	TGTGCCAGCAGCCAATATTGGAATCAGCCCCAGCATTTT
TRBV7-2	few	TRBJ2-3	.	CASSSIVGTQYF	TGTGCCAGCAGCTCGATAGTAGGTACGCAGTATTTT
TRBV6-6	few	TRBJ2-3	.	CASQGGFGTDTQYF	TGTGCCTCCCAGGGGGGATTCGGCACAGATACGCAGTATTTT
TRBV20-1	many	TRBJ2-1	TRBD1	CSAGSGTGGWDEQFF	TGCAGTGCTGGATCCGGGACAGGGGGTTGGGATGAGCAGTTCTTC
TRBV11-3	.	TRBJ2-7	.	CASSRGGEREWYF	TGTGCCAGCAGCCGTGGTGGGGAGAGGGAATGGTACTTC
TRBV20-1	.	TRBJ1-3	.	CSAAGTASGNTIYF	TGCAGTGCTGCCGGGACGGCATCCGGAAACACCATATATTTT
TRBV6-5	.	TRBJ2-3	TRBD2	CASSYSFPSGRWRSTDTQYF	TGTGCCAGCAGTTACTCATTCCCCAGCGGGAGATGGAGAAGCACAGATACGCAGTATTTT
TRBV4-1	.	TRBJ2-4	.	CASSPLYGGENIQYF	TGCGCCAGCAGCCCCTTGTACGGGGGCGAAAACATTCAGTACTTC
TRBV20-1	.	TRBJ2-5	TRBD2	CSALNLILAGEQYF	TGCAGTGCCCTAAATCTGATTTTAGCGGGAGAGCAGTACTTC
TRBV4-3	.	TRBJ2-1	TRBD1	CASSRDRTGYNEQFF	TGCGCCAGCAGCCGGGACCGGACAGGGTACAATGAGCAGTTCTTC
TRBV20-1	.	TRBJ2-5	.	CSAASPRLGGTQYF	TGCAGTGCAGCGAGTCCCCGCCTCGGAGGGACCCAGTACTTC
TRBV7-9	.	TRBJ1-6	.	CASSSSQGHNSPLHF	TGTGCCAGCAGCTCCTCCCAGGGGCATAATTCACCCCTCCACTTT